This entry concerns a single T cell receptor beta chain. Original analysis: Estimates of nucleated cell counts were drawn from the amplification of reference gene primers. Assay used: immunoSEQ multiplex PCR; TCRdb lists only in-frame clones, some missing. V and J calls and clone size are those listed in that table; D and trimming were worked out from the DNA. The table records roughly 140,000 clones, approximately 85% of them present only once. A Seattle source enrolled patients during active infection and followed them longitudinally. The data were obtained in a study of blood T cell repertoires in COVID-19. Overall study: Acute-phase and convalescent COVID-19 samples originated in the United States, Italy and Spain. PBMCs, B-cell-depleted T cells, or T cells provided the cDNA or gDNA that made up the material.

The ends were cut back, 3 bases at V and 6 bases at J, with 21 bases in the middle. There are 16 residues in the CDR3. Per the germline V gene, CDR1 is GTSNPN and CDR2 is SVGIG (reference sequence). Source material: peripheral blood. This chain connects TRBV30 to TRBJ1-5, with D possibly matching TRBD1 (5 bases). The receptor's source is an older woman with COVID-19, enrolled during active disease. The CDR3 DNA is TGTGCCTGGAGCCGACCGGGACTTCGGGCTTCTCAGCCCCAGCATTTT. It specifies CAWSRPGLRASQPQHF. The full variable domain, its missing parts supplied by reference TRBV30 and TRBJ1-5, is SQTIHQWPATLVQPVGSPLSLECTVEGTSNPNLYWYRQAAGRGLQLLFYSVGIGQISSEVPQNLSASRPQDRQFILSSKKLLLSDSGFYLCAWSRPGLRASQPQHFGDGTRLSIL.